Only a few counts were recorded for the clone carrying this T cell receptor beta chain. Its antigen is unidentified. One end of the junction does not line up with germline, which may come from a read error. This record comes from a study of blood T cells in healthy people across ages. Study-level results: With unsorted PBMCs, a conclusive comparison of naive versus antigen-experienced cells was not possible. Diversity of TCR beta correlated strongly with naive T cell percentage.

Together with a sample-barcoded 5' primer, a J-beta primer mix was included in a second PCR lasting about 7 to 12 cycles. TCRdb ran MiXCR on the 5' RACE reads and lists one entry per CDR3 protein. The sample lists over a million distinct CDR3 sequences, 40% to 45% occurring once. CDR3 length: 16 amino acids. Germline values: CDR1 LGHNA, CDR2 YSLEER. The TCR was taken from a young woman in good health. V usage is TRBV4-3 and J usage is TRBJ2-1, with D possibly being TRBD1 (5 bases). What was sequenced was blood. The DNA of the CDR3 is TGCGCCAGCAGCCAAGAAAAGGGGCCAGCCTACAATGAGCGGTTCTTC. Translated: CASSQEKGPAYNERFF.